This T cell receptor (beta chain) derives from a study of cytotoxic CD8 clonotypes in ibrutinib-treated CLL. Study overall: The cohort had ten to eleven relapsed/refractory and roughly 15 treatment-naive patients, around 18 IGHV unmutated. Findings of the study overall: Baseline levels of clonality went above those of age-matched healthy donors and moved with circulating CD8+ T-cell counts.

Looked up from germline, CDR1 is ENHRY and CDR2 is SYGVKD. The CDR3 has 16 amino acids. J was trimmed by 8 bases and V by 9 bases; bases with no gene match: 14. This clone was picked up one time. Its antigen is still unknown. The data were produced by immunoSEQ multiplex PCR, yet TCRdb's version contains in-frame clones alone and is incomplete. The data show around 160,000 clones, approximately 80% seen once. This sequence was found in a human donor with chronic lymphocytic leukemia. This specimen was PBMCs, taken after 12 months of ibrutinib treatment. The gene calls are TRBV10-3 and TRBJ2-1; TRBD2 matches at 12 bases. The CDR3 bases are TGTGCCATAACGCTCGGGCCTAGCGGGAGGGGATATGAGCAGTTCTTC. The encoded protein is CAITLGPSGRGYEQFF.